These 19 T cell receptor beta chains share one sample of origin, sequenced in a study of T cell responses to AZD1222 COVID-19 vaccine. Profiled with immunoSEQ multiplex PCR; TCRdb holds only in-frame clones, not every one. This sample has fewer than 200,000 clones, with 90% to 95% found just once. This specimen was peripheral blood, taken on day 0 of MenACWY control vaccination. All receptors derive from an adult in good health.

The genes are TRBV6-1 and TRBJ2-1, with D possibly matching TRBD2 (5 bases). The V gene's germline CDR1 is MNHNS and CDR2 SASEGT. The germline V and J ends were trimmed by 3 bases and 15 bases, with 18 bases remaining between them. The CDR3 totals 13 residues. CDR3 protein: CASSEVPGTSGFF. The CDR3 region has the DNA TGTGCCAGCAGTGAGGTTCCCGGAACTAGTGGGTTCTTC.

This clone was seen just once. The chain has TRBV9 and TRBJ1-6; TRBD1 aligns across 11 bases. Germline values: CDR1 SGDLS, CDR2 YYNGEE. V dropped 7 bases and J dropped 8; count of bases not matched to a gene: 11. CDR3 length: 16 amino acids. The CDR3 protein is CASGGLGQGAYSPLHF. DNA for the CDR3: TGTGCCAGCGGGGGCCTTGGACAGGGGGCTTATTCACCCCTCCACTTT.

The chain couples TRBV5-6 to TRBJ2-7, with unresolved D. Germline V lookup: CDR1 SGHDT, CDR2 YYEEEE. The CDR3 totals 13 residues. Trimming removed 0 bases from V and 3 bases from J, with 7 bases in between. The CDR3 DNA is TGTGCCAGCAGCTTGGTTCCGAGCTACGAGCAGTACTTC. Translated: CASSLVPSYEQYF.

V usage is TRBV19 and J usage is TRBJ2-3, with D possibly matching TRBD1 (5 bases). The CDR3 has 13 amino acids. Trimming removed 5 bases at V and 6 bases at J, with 12 bases between. CDR1 and CDR2 (germline): LNHDA, SQIVND (reference sequence). The CDR3 DNA is TGTGCCAGTAGTGCAGGGCGAGCGGATACGCAGTATTTT. Translating it yields CASSAGRADTQYF. Looking up the rest from reference TRBV19 and TRBJ2-3 gives the full variable domain: DGGITQSPKYLFRKEGQNVTLSCEQNLNHDAMYWYRQDPGQGLRLIYYSQIVNDFQKGDIAEGYSVSREKKESFPLTVTSAQKNPTAFYLCASSAGRADTQYFGPGTRLTVL.

The chain has TRBV30 and TRBJ1-5; 8 bases align to TRBD1. This CDR3 region has 14 residues. The V gene end was trimmed by 4 bases and the J gene end by 9 bases; junction bases not matched to a gene: 11. Germline V lookup: CDR1 GTSNPN, CDR2 SVGIG (reference sequence). CDR3 DNA: TGTGCCTGGACCGACGGGACAGGCCAGTGGCCCCAGCATTTT. As protein: CAWTDGTGQWPQHF.

The chain employs TRBV11-3 and TRBJ2-3, with D perhaps TRBD2 (6 bases). The CDR3 is 13 residues long. Germline assignment: CDR1 SGHNT and CDR2 YENEEA. The V end was cut by 5 bases, the J end by 6 bases, with 12 bases between. CDR3 bases: TGTGCCAGCAGCACGGGACTCCCCGATACGCAGTATTTT. Protein sequence: CASSTGLPDTQYF.

The chain combines TRBV7-2 with TRBJ2-2; D not resolved. This CDR3 is 14 amino acids long. Germline CDR1 reads SGHTA; CDR2 reads FQGNSA. V dropped 1 base and J dropped 4 bases, with 7 bases sitting between them. CDR3 coding DNA: TGTGCCAGCAGCTTAGGGCGCGGCACCGGGGAGCTGTTTTTT. Its protein is CASSLGRGTGELFF.

The V gene is TRBV5-1, the J gene TRBJ2-3; perhaps TRBD2 as D (5 bases). The V and J ends lost 0 bases and 2 bases respectively, with 10 bases between them. The CDR3 runs 15 residues. Germline loops: CDR1 SGHRS, CDR2 YFSETQ. The CDR3 is CASSLARDYTDTQYF. As DNA, the CDR3 is TGCGCCAGCAGCTTGGCCCGGGATTACACAGATACGCAGTATTTT.

In its sample, this clone was seen once. The chain carries TRBV6-5 and TRBJ1-1, with D possibly being TRBD1 (6 bases). The CDR3 spans 15 residues. V dropped 0 bases and J dropped 5 bases, with 13 bases sitting between them. CDR1 and CDR2 from the germline V gene are MNHEY and SVGAGI. The CDR3 loop reads CASSYSLGAGTEAFF. In DNA form, the CDR3 reads TGTGCCAGCAGTTACTCGCTGGGGGCTGGAACTGAAGCTTTCTTT.

The rearrangement uses TRBV19 and TRBJ1-2; unclear D gene. The CDR3 has 15 amino acids. Germline values: CDR1 LNHDA, CDR2 SQIVND (reference sequence). V was clipped by 7 bases and J by 1 base, with 16 bases between them. CDR3 bases: TGTGCCAGTACGTACAGAGAAGCTATTAACTATGGCTACACCTTC. Its translation: CASTYREAINYGYTF.

The count of this clone is one. The chain is built from TRBV5-6 and TRBJ2-2; 13 bases are shared with TRBD2. Germline loops: CDR1 SGHDT, CDR2 YYEEEE. The CDR3 extends over 17 amino acids. J was trimmed by 4 bases and V by 3 bases; bases with no gene match: 6. The CDR3 here is CASSWGTSGTGTGELFF. The CDR3 nucleotides are TGTGCCAGCAGCTGGGGGACTAGCGGGACGGGCACCGGGGAGCTGTTTTTT.

The rearrangement links TRBV7-9 to TRBJ1-2; 7 nucleotides line up with TRBD1. CDR1 SEHNR and CDR2 FQNEAQ come from the germline V gene (reference sequence). The CDR3 is 15 residues long. The ends lost 0 bases at V and 4 bases at J; junction bases unmatched: 5. The CDR3 DNA is TGTGCCAGCAGCTTAGCGTTAGGGGGCACCTATGGCTACACCTTC. Amino acids: CASSLALGGTYGYTF.

This sequence joins TRBV19 and TRBJ2-7, with a tentative D call TRBD1 (5 bases). The CDR3 has 13 amino acids. Trimming removed 3 bases at V and 3 bases at J, with 9 bases between. Germline CDR1 and CDR2: LNHDA and SQIVND (reference sequence). The CDR3 is CASSIRTNYEQYF. The DNA of the CDR3 is TGTGCCAGTAGTATTCGGACAAACTACGAGCAGTACTTC.

The V call is TRBV7-2, the J call TRBJ2-7, with TRBD1 identical over 10 bases. The germline V gene encodes CDR1 SGHTA and CDR2 FQGNSA. After removal of 0 bases from V and 1 base from J, the junction contained 6 bases not matched to a gene. The CDR3 is made up of 17 amino acids. The CDR3 sequence: CASSLAWGQGISYEQYF. CDR3 coding DNA: TGTGCCAGCAGCTTAGCCTGGGGACAGGGGATTTCCTACGAGCAGTACTTC.

V is TRBV30 and J is TRBJ2-4; TRBD2 matches at 8 bases. CDR3 size: 13 residues. V lost 0 bases, J lost 13 bases, and 8 bases stayed unmatched. Germline CDR1 and CDR2: GTSNPN and SVGIG (reference sequence). CDR3 sequence reads: CAWSVTGGAGQYF. The DNA for the CDR3 is TGTGCCTGGAGTGTCACGGGGGGGGCGGGACAGTACTTC. Complete variable domain (other parts from reference TRBV30 and TRBJ2-4): SQTIHQWPATLVQPVGSPLSLECTVEGTSNPNLYWYRQAAGRGLQLLFYSVGIGQISSEVPQNLSASRPQDRQFILSSKKLLLSDSGFYLCAWSVTGGAGQYFGAGTRLSVL.

This clone was picked up one time. CDR3 sequence reads: CSGRGSTDTQYF. CDR3 nucleotide sequence: TGCAGCGGCAGGGGCAGCACAGATACGCAGTATTTT. The V call is TRBV29-1, the J call TRBJ2-3; D is possibly TRBD1 (6 bases). The germline CDR1 and CDR2 sequences are SQVTM and ANQGSEA. The CDR3 contains 12 residues. V gave up 7 bases and J gave up 0 bases, with 8 bases separating them.

The chain employs TRBV7-3 and TRBJ2-1; TRBD2 agrees at 11 bases. The CDR3 consists of 15 residues. V was pared by 2 bases and J by 7 bases, with 4 bases of the junction left unmatched. The germline V gene encodes CDR1 SGHTA and CDR2 FQGTGA. The CDR3 DNA sequence: TGTGCCAGCAGCTTATTAGCGGGAGGGTCAAATGAGCAGTTCTTC. Translated, it gives CASSLLAGGSNEQFF.

The chain links TRBV9 to TRBJ2-7; D gene ambiguous. The CDR3 totals 13 residues. Per germline, CDR1 SGDLS and CDR2 YYNGEE. Trimming took off 1 base at V and 0 bases at J, with 5 bases between the two ends. CDR3 loop: CASSVSPSYEQYF. CDR3 coding DNA: TGTGCCAGCAGCGTATCCCCCTCCTACGAGCAGTACTTC. Full variable domain (outside the CDR3, taken from reference TRBV9 and TRBJ2-7): DSGVTQTPKHLITATGQRVTLRCSPRSGDLSVYWYQQSLDQGLQFLIQYYNGEERAKGNILERFSAQQFPDLHSELNLSSLELGDSALYFCASSVSPSYEQYFGPGTRLTVT.

The V and J genes are TRBV7-2 and TRBJ1-5, with D uncertain. V was clipped by 5 bases and J by 2 bases, with 10 bases between them. Germline V gives CDR1 SGHTA, CDR2 FQGNSA. The length of the CDR3 is 14 residues. In DNA form, the CDR3 reads TGTGCCAGCAGCGCCTGGAATGGCAATCAGCCCCAGCATTTT. As protein: CASSAWNGNQPQHF.